This T cell receptor (beta chain) was found in a study of blood T cell repertoires in COVID-19. Study overall: From the United States, Italy and Spain came samples of acute and convalescent COVID-19. T cells, B-cell-depleted T cells, or PBMCs supplied cDNA or gDNA.

How the authors handled the data: Using reference gene primer amplification, nucleated cell counts were estimated. Method: immunoSEQ multiplex PCR; TCRdb's copy keeps in-frame clones and lacks some. V and J calls and clone size come straight from that table; D and trimming were deduced from the DNA. This table holds over 65,000 clones, approximately 78% found once. Trimming removed 4 bases at V and 7 bases at J, with 4 bases between. The CDR3 runs 11 residues. Germline V gene lookup returns CDR1 KGHDR and CDR2 SFDVKD. This chain connects TRBV24-1 to TRBJ2-1; D ambiguous. The source material was peripheral blood. The clonotype originates from a human donor in a cohort sampled during active COVID-19. The CDR3 DNA follows: TGTGCCACCAGTGAATTAAATGAGCAGTTCTTC. As protein: CATSELNEQFF.